The sequence of this T cell receptor beta chain was determined in a study of T cell responses to AZD1222 COVID-19 vaccine. Trimming left V 4 bases short and J 4 bases short, with 16 bases between. The CDR3 totals 15 residues. The germline gives CDR1 MDHEN, CDR2 SYDVKM. Points on this clone: Antigen: not known.

Study-level points and caveats: There were mostly white British donors and more females than males, and clonal diversity was possibly underestimated.

Some clones are missing from TCRdb's copy, which holds only in-frame ones; the method was immunoSEQ multiplex PCR. This sample has around 140,000 clones, with roughly 88% found just once. This chain links TRBV28 with TRBJ1-1; D is possibly TRBD1 (6 bases). This receptor was identified in an adult who received the AZD1222 COVID-19 vaccine. The input for sequencing was peripheral blood, taken 28 days after the second AZD1222 dose. For the CDR3, the DNA is TGTGCCAGCAGTTCCCCCGAGGGCAGGGGCACTGAAGCTTTCTTT. It yields the protein CASSSPEGRGTEAFF.